This TCR beta chain was profiled in a study of control samples from healthy donors and cancer patients. The repertoire was sequenced with immunoSEQ multiplex PCR; TCRdb's copy has only in-frame clones and lacks some. The sample holds 100,000 to 150,000 clones, 75% to 95% seen once. From germline, CDR1 is SGHTA and CDR2 FQGNSA. Deletions cut 2 bases from V and 3 bases from J, with 1 base between. This CDR3 contains 11 residues. This rearrangement joins TRBV7-2 to TRBJ2-5; D remains ambiguous. The TCR sequence derives from a man aged 18 to 35 in good health. The specimen sequenced was blood. The chain's CDR3 is CASSLKETQYF. In DNA form, the CDR3 reads TGTGCCAGCAGCTTAAAAGAGACCCAGTACTTC.